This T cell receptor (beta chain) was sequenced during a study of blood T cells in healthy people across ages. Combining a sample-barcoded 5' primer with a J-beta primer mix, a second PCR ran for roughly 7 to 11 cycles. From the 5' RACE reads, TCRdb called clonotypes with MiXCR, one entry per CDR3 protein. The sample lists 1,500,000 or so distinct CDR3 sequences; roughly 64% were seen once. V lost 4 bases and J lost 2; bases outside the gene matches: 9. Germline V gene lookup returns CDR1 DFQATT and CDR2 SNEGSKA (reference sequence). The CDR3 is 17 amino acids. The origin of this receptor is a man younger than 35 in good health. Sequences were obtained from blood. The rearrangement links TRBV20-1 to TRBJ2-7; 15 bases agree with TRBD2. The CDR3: CSANPGTSGRTAYEQYF. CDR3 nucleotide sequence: TGCAGTGCTAACCCCGGGACTAGCGGGAGGACCGCCTACGAGCAGTACTTC.